The rows below give T cell receptor beta chains drawn from one sample of a study of T-cell memory formation after mild COVID-19. TCRdb reprocessed the 5' RACE reads via MiXCR and lists one record per CDR3 protein. This repertoire shows fewer than 350,000 distinct CDR3 sequences, roughly 8.2% found once; its top ten account for under 25%. Sequencing was performed on PBMCs or a T cell subset sorted from them (not recorded which). The receptor set was obtained from a man between 18 and 35 years old who had mild COVID-19 (a few samples of this study predate the infection). Cell type and time point are not known. The CDR3 runs from the conserved cysteine through the conserved F or W. The D gene is left open where the match is weak. Not every row has a clone size; where given, it reads once, few, many or a size class.

TRBV20-1	NA	TRBD2	TRBJ2-3	CSTPLSGGRGDTQYF	TGCAGCACCCCGCTTAGCGGGGGCCGTGGAGATACGCAGTATTTT
TRBV29-1	few	NA	TRBJ2-4	CSVEGGDGTKNIQYF	TGCAGCGTTGAAGGGGGGGACGGGACCAAAAACATTCAGTACTTC
TRBV5-1	NA	NA	TRBJ1-3	CASSCDGTGFSGNTIYF	TGCGCCAGCAGCTGTGACGGGACCGGGTTCTCTGGAAACACCATATATTTT
TRBV4-3	many	NA	TRBJ1-6	CASSQWGDGNSPLHF	TGCGCCAGCAGCCAATGGGGCGATGGTAATTCACCCCTCCACTTT
TRBV5-1	many	NA	TRBJ1-1	CASSEQPNTEAFF	TGCGCCAGCAGCGAACAGCCGAACACTGAAGCTTTCTTT
TRBV20-1	many	NA	TRBJ2-1	CSASGGSYNEQFF	TGCAGTGCTAGCGGGGGCTCCTACAATGAGCAGTTCTTC
TRBV5-4	NA	NA	TRBJ2-7	CASSLKGVSVPYF	TGTGCCAGCAGCTTGAAGGGTGTGAGTGTTCCGTACTTC
TRBV2	NA	TRBD2	TRBJ2-5	CASSLGLAGGTETQYF	TGTGCCAGCAGCTTAGGACTAGCGGGGGGGACAGAGACCCAGTACTTC
TRBV4-1	NA	NA	TRBJ2-5	CASSQLKGGEGVEGETQYF	TGCGCCAGCAGCCAACTTAAGGGGGGCGAGGGGGTCGAGGGGGAGACCCAGTACTTC
TRBV7-2	many	TRBD2	TRBJ2-7	CASSSPASGTYEQYF	TGTGCCAGCAGCTCCCCGGCTAGCGGGACCTACGAGCAGTACTTC
TRBV10-1	few	NA	TRBJ2-3	CASSETMGDTQYF	TGCGCCAGCAGCGAGACGATGGGGGATACGCAGTATTTT
TRBV2	many	NA	TRBJ2-7	CASTWARYEQYF	TGTGCCAGCACCTGGGCCCGATACGAGCAGTACTTC
TRBV2	NA	NA	TRBJ1-5	CASSKGTSGNQPQHF	TGTGCCAGCAGCAAGGGGACCAGTGGCAATCAGCCCCAGCATTTT
TRBV29-1	NA	NA	TRBJ1-1	CSVSQVGTEAFF	TGCAGCGTTAGCCAAGTAGGGACTGAAGCTTTCTTT
TRBV5-6	few	NA	TRBJ2-3	CASSLAAMWGNPSYTQYF	TGTGCCAGCAGCTTGGCCGCGATGTGGGGGAACCCATCTTATACGCAGTATTTT
TRBV7-9	few	NA	TRBJ1-6	CASSLSGAEGLNSPLHF	TGTGCCAGCAGCTTAAGCGGGGCCGAGGGTTTGAATTCACCCCTCCACTTT
TRBV6-1	NA	NA	TRBJ1-6	CASTPGASPLHF	TGTGCCAGCACGCCGGGAGCCTCACCCCTCCACTTT